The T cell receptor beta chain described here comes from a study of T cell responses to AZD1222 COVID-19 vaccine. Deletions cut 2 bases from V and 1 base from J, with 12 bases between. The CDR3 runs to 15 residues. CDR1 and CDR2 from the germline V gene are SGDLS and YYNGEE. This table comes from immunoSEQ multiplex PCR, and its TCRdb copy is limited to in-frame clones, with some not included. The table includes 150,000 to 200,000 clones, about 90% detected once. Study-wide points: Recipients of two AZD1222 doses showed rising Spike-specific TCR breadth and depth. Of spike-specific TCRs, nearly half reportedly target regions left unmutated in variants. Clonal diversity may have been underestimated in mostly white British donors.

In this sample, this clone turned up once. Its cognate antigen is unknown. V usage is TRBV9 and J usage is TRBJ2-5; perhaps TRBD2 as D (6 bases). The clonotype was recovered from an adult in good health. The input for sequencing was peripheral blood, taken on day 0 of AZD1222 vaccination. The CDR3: CASSVGGRGQETQYF. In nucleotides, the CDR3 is TGTGCCAGCAGCGTGGGGGGTAGGGGCCAAGAGACCCAGTACTTC.